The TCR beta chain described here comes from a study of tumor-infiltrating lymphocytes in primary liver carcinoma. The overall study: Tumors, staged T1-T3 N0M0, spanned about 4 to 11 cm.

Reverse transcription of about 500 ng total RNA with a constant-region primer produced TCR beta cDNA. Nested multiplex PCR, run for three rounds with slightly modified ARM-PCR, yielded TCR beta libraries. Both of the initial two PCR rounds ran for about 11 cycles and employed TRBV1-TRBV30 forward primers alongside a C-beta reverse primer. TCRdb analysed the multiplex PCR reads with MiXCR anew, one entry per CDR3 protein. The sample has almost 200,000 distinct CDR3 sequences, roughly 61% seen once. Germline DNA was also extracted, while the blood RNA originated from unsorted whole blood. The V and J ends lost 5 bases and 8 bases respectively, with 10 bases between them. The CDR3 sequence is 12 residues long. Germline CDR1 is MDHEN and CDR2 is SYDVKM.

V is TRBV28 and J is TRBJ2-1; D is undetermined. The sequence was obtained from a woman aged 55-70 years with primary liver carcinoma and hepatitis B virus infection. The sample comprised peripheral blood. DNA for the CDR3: TGTGCCAGCAGTCCCCAATCGGATGAGCAGTTCTTC. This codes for CASSPQSDEQFF.